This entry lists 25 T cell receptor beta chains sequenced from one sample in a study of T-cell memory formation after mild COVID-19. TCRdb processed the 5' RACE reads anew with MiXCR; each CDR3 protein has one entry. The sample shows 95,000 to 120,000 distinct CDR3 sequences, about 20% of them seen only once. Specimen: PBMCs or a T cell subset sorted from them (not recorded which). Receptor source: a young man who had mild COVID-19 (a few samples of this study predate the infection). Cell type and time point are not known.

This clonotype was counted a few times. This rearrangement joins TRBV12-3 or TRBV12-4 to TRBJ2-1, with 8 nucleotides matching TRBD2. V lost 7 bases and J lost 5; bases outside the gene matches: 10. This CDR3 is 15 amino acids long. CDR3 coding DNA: TGTGCCAGCACCGAAGTAGCGGGGCTGAACAATGAGCAGTTCTTC. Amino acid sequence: CASTEVAGLNNEQFF.

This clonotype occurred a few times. The CDR3 protein is CSVSRVTQYF. CDR3 coding DNA: TGCAGCGTTTCGAGGGTGACGCAGTATTTT. The V call is TRBV29-1, the J call TRBJ2-3; perhaps TRBD2 as D (5 bases). The CDR3 contains 10 residues. The germline V gene encodes CDR1 SQVTM and CDR2 ANQGSEA. Trimming took 5 bases from V and 9 from J, leaving 9 bases between them.

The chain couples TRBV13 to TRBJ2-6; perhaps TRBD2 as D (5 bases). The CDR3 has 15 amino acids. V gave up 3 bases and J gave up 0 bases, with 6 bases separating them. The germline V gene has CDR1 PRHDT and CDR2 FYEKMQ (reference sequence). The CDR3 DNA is TGTGCCAGCAGCTTGGGGAGCTCTGGGGCCAACGTCCTGACTTTC. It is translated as CASSLGSSGANVLTF.

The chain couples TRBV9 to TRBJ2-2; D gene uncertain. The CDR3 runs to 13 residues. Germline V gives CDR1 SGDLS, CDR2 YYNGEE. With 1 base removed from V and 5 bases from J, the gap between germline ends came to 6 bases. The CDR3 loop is CASSVLGTGELFF. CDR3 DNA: TGTGCCAGCAGCGTATTAGGAACCGGGGAGCTGTTTTTT.

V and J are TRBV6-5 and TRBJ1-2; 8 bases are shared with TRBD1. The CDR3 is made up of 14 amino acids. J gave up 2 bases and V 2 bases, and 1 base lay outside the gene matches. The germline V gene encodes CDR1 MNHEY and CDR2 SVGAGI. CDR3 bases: TGTGCCAGCAGTTACGGACAGGGAAACTATGGCTACACCTTC. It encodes CASSYGQGNYGYTF.

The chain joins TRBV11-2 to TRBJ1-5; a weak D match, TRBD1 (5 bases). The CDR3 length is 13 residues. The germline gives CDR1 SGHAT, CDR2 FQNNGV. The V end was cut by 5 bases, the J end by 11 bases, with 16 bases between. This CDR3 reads CASSNPQGRAQHF. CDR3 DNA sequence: TGTGCCAGCAGCAACCCGCAGGGAAGGGCCCAGCATTTT.

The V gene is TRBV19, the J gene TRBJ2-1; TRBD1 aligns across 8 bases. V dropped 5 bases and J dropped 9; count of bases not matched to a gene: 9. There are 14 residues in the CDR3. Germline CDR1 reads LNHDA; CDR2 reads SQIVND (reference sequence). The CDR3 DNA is TGTGCCAGTAGTTCCCTGGACAGGGTGAGTGAGCAGTTCTTC. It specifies CASSSLDRVSEQFF.

CDR3 amino acids: CASRGTNEQFF. The CDR3 DNA follows: TGTGCCAGCAGGGGAACCAATGAGCAGTTCTTC. The chain joins TRBV11-2 to TRBJ2-1; D is unclear. There are 11 residues in the CDR3. The V and J ends lost 6 bases and 6 bases respectively, with 6 bases between them. The V gene's germline CDR1 is SGHAT and CDR2 FQNNGV.

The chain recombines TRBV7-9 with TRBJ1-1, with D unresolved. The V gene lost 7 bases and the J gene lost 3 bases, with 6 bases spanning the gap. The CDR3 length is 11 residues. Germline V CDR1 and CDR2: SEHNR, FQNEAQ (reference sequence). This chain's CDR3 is CASTAHTEAFF. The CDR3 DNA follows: TGTGCCAGCACTGCACACACTGAAGCTTTCTTT.

The CDR3 DNA sequence: TGTGCCAGCTCACCCCCAGGGGGCCTGCCCCCCGAGCAGTACTTC. Amino acid sequence: CASSPPGGLPPEQYF. The V gene is TRBV18, the J gene TRBJ2-7; 8 nucleotides match TRBD1. V was pared by 3 bases and J by 6 bases, with 10 bases of the junction left unmatched. This CDR3 is 15 amino acids long. Germline-derived CDR1 and CDR2 are KGHSH and LQKENI.

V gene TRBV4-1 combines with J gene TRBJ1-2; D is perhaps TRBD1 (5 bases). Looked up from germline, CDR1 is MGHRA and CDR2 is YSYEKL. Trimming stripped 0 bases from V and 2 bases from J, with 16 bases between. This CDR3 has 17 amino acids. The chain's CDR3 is CASSQDQSPGGNYGYTF. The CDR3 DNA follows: TGCGCCAGCAGCCAAGATCAGAGCCCCGGGGGAAACTATGGCTACACCTTC.

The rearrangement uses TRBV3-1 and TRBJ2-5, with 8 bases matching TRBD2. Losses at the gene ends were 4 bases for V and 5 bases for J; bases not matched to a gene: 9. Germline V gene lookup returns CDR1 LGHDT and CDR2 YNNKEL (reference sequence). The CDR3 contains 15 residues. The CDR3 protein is CASSRREAAWETQYF. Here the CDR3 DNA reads TGTGCCAGCAGCCGGCGGGAGGCAGCCTGGGAGACCCAGTACTTC.

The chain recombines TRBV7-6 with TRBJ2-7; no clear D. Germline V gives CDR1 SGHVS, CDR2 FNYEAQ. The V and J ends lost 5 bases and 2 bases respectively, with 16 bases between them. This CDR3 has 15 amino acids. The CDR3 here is CASSPTLVAAYEQYF. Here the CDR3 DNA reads TGTGCCAGCAGCCCTACCCTGGTCGCGGCCTACGAGCAGTACTTC.

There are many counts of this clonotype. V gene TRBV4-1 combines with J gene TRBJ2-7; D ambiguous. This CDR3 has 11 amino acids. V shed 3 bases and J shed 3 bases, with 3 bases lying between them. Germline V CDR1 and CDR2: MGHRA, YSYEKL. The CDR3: CASSQNYEQYF. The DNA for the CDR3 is TGCGCCAGCAGCCAGAACTACGAGCAGTACTTC.

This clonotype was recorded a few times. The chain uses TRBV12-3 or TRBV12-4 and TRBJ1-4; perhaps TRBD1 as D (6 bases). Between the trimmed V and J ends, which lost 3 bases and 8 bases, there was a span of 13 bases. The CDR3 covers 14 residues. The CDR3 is CASSFISGEEKLFF. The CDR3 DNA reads TGTGCCAGCAGTTTCATATCAGGGGAAGAAAAACTGTTTTTT.

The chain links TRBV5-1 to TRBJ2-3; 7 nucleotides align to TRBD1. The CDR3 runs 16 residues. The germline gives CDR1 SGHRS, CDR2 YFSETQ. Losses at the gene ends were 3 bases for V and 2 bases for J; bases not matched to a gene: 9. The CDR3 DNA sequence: TGCGCCAGCAGCTCTCCCGGGACAGTTCACACAGATACGCAGTATTTT. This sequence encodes CASSSPGTVHTDTQYF.

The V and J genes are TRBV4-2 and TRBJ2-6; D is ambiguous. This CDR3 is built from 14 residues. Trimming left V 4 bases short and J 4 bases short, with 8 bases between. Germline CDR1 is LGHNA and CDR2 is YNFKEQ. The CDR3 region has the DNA TGTGCCAGCAGCCCCTCGCTAGGGGCCAACGTCCTGACTTTC. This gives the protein CASSPSLGANVLTF.

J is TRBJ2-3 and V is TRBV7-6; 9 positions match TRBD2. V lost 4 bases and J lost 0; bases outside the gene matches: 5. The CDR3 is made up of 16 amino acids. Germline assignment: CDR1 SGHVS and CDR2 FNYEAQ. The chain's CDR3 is CASSSPSGESTDTQYF. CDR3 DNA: TGTGCCAGCAGCTCCCCTAGCGGGGAAAGCACAGATACGCAGTATTTT.

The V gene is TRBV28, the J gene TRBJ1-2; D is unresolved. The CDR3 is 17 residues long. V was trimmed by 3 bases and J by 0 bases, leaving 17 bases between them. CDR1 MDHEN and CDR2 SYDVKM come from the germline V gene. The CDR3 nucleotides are TGTGCCAGCAGTTTTTTGCAGCCATCTCTTTCTAACTATGGCTACACCTTC. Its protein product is CASSFLQPSLSNYGYTF.

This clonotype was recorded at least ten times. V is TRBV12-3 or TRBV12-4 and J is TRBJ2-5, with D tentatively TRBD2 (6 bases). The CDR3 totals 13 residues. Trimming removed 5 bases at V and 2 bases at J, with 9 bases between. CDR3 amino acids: CASSPGGQETQYF. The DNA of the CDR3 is TGTGCCAGCAGTCCCGGGGGACAAGAGACCCAGTACTTC.

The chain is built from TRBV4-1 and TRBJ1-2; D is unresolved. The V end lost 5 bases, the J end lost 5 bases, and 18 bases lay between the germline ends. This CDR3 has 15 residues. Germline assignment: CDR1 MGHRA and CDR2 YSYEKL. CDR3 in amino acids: CASSSYEGSIYGYTF. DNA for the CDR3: TGCGCCAGCAGCTCATACGAGGGATCGATTTATGGCTACACCTTC.

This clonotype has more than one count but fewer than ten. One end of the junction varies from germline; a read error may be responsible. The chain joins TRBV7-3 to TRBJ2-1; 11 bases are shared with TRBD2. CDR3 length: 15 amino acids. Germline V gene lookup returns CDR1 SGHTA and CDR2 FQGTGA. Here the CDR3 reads CASSNSGGAYNEQFF. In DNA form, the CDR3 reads TGTGCCAGCAGCAATAGCGGGGGGGCCTATAATGAGCAGTTCTTC.

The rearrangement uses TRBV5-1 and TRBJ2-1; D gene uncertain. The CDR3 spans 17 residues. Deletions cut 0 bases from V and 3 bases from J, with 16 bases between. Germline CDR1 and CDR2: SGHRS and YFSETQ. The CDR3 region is CASSLGVAVGRYNEQFF. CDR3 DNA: TGCGCCAGCAGCTTGGGGGTAGCCGTAGGTCGCTACAATGAGCAGTTCTTC.

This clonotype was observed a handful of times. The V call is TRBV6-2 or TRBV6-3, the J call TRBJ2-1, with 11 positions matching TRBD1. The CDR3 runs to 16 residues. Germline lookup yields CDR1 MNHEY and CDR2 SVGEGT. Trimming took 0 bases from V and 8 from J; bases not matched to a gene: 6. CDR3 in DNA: TGTGCCAGCAGTTACTCGACGGGACAGGGGGACCATGAGCAGTTCTTC. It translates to CASSYSTGQGDHEQFF.

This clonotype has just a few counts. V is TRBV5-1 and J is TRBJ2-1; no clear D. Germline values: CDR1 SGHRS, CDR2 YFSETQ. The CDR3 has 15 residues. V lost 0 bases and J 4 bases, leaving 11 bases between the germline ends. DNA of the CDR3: TGCGCCAGCAGCTTGGCTGTTTTAAATTACAATGAGCAGTTCTTC. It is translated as CASSLAVLNYNEQFF.